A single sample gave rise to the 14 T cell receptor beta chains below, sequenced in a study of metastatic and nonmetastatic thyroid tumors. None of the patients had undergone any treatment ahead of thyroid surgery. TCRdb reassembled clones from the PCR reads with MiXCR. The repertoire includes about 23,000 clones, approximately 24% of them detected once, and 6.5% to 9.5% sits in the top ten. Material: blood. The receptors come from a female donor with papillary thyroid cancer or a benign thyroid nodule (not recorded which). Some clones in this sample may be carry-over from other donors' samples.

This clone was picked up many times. CDR3 region: CASSFNGVPNTGELFF. CDR3 DNA: TGTGCCAGCAGCTTTAATGGGGTTCCGAACACCGGGGAGCTGTTTTTT. The genes are TRBV5-6 and TRBJ2-2; D is ambiguous. Germline assignment: CDR1 SGHDT and CDR2 YYEEEE. Trimming shortened V by 2 bases and J by 0 bases, and 11 bases separated the two germline ends. This CDR3 spans 16 amino acids.

In nucleotides, the CDR3 is TGTGCCAGCACCCTCCTTGTGGGGCTGGACAATCAGCCCCAGCATTTT. As protein: CASTLLVGLDNQPQHF. The rearrangement uses TRBV12-3 or TRBV12-4 and TRBJ1-5; possible D gene TRBD1, 5 bases. The CDR3 is 16 residues long. V lost 7 bases and J 3 bases, leaving 19 bases between the germline ends.

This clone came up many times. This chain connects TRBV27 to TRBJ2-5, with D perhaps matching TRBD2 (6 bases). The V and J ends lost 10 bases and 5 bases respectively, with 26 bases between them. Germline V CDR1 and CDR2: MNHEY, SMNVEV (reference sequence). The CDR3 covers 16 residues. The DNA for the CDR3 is TGTGCCATCAATTTGACGGGGAGGCCGTACACCGAGACCCAGTACTTC. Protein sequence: CAINLTGRPYTETQYF.

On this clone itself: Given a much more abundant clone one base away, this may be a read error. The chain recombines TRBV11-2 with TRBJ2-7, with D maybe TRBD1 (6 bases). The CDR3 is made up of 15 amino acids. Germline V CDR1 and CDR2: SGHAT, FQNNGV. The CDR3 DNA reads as TGTGCCGGCAGCTCCTTCCAGGGGATGTCCTACGAGCAGTACTTC. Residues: CAGSSFQGMSYEQYF.

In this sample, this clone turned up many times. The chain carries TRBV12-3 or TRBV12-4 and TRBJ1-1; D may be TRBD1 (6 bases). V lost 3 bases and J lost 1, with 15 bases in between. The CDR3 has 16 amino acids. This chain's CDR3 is CASSLKAGEGNTEAFF. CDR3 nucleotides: TGTGCCAGCAGTTTGAAGGCAGGGGAGGGGAACACTGAAGCTTTCTTT.

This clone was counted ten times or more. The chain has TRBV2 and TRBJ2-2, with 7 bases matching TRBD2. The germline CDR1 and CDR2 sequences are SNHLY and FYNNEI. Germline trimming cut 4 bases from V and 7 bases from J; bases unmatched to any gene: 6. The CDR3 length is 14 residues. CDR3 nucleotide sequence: TGTGCCAGCAGTGGGGACTATTGGGTCGGGGAGCTGTTTTTT. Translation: CASSGDYWVGELFF.

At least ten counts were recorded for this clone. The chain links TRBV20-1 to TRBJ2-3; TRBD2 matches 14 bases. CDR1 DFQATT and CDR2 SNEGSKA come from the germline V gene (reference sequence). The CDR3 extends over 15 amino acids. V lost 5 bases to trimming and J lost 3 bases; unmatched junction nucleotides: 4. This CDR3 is CSAGLAGGGTDTQYF. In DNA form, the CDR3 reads TGCAGTGCTGGACTAGCGGGAGGCGGTACAGATACGCAGTATTTT.

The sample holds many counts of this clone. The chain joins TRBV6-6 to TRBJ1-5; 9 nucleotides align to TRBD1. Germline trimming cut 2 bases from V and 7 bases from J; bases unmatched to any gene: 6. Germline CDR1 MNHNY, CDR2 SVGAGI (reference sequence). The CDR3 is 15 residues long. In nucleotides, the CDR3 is TGTGCCAGCAGTTACCCCCATGACAGGGGGCAGCCCCAGCATTTT. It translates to CASSYPHDRGQPQHF.

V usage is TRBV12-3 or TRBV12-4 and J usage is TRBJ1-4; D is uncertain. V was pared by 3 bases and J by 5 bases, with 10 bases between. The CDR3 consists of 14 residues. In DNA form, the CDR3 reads TGTGCCAGCAGTTTCCCACACTCCAATGAAAAACTGTTTTTT. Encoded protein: CASSFPHSNEKLFF.

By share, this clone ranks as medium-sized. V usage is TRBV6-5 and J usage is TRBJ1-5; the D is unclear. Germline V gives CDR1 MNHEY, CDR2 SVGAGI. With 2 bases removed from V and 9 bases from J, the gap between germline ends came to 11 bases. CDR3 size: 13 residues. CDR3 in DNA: TGTGCCAGCAGTTACGGGAAGGAAGGGCCCCAGCATTTT. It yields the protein CASSYGKEGPQHF.

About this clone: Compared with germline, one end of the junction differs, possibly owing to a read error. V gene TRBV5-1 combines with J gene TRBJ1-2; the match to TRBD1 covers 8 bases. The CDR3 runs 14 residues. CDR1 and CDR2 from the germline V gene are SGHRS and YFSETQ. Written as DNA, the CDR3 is TGCGCCAGCATCTTGCCCCAGGGGGCGCAATGCTACACCTTC. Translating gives CASILPQGAQCYTF.

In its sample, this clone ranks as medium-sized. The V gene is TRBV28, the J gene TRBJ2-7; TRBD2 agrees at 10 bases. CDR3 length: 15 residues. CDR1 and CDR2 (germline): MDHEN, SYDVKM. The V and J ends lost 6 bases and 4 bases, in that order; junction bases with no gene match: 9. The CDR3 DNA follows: TGTGCCAGCAGCCCAAGCGGGAGGGATGGGTACGAGCAGTACTTC. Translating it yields CASSPSGRDGYEQYF. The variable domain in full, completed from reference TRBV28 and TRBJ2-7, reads DVKVTQSSRYLVKRTGEKVFLECVQDMDHENMFWYRQDPGLGLRLIYFSYDVKMKEKGDIPEGYSVSREKKERFSLILESASTNQTSMYLCASSPSGRDGYEQYFGPGTRLTVT.

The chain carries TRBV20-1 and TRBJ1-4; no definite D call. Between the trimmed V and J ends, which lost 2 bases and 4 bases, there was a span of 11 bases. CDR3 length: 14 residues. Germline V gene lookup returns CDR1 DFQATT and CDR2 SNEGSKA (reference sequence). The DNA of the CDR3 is TGCAGTGCTAGACCCCCCGAACATAATGAAAAACTGTTTTTT. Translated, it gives CSARPPEHNEKLFF.

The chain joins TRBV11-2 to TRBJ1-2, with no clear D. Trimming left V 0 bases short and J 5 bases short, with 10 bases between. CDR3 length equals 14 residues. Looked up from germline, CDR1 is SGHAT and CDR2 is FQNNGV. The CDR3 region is CASSLEAVGYGYTF. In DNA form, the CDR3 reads TGTGCCAGCAGCTTAGAGGCAGTGGGATATGGCTACACCTTC.